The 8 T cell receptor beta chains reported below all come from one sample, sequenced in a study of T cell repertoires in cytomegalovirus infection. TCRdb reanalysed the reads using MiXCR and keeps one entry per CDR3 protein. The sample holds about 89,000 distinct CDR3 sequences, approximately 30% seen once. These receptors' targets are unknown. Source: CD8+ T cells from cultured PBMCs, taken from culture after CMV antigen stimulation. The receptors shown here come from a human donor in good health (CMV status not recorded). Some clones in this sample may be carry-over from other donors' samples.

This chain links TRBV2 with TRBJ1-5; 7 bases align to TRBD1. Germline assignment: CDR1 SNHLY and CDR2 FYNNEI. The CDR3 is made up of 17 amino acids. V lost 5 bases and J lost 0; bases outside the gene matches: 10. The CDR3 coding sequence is TGTGCCAGCAGTTCGGCGGGACAGTCATATAGCAATCAGCCCCAGCATTTT. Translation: CASSSAGQSYSNQPQHF.

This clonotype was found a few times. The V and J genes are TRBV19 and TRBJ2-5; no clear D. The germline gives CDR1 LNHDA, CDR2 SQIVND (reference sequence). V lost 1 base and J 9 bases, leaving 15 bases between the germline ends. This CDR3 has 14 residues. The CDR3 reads CASSIGSSSLPQYF. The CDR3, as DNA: TGTGCCAGTAGTATAGGAAGCTCCTCTCTTCCCCAGTACTTC. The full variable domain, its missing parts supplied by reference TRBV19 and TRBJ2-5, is DGGITQSPKYLFRKEGQNVTLSCEQNLNHDAMYWYRQDPGQGLRLIYYSQIVNDFQKGDIAEGYSVSREKKESFPLTVTSAQKNPTAFYLCASSIGSSSLPQYFGPGTRLLVL.

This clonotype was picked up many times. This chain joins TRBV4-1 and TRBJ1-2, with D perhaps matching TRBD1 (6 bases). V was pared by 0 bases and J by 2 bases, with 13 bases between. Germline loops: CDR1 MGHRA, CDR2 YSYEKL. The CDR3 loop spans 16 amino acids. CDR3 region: CASSQEPRDTNYGYTF. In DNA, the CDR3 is TGCGCCAGCAGCCAAGAACCCCGGGACACCAACTATGGCTACACCTTC.

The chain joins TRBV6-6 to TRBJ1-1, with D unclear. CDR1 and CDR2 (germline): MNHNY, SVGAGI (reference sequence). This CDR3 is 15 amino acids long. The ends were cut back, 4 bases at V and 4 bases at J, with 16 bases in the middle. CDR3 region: CASSFGFLKGTEAFF. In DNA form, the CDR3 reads TGTGCCAGCAGTTTTGGATTTCTTAAGGGCACTGAAGCTTTCTTT.

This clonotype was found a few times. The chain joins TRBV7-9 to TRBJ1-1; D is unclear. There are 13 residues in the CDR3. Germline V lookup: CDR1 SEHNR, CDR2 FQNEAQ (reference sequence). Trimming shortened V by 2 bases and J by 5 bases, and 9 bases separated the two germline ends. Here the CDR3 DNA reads TGTGCCAGCAGCTTACTGGGTGCGACTGAAGCTTTCTTT. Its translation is CASSLLGATEAFF.

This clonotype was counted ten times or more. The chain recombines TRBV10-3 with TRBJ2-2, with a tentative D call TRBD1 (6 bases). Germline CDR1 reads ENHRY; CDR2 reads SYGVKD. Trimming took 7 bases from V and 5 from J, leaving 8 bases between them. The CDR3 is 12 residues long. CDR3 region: CAIKQGTGELFF. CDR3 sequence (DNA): TGTGCCATCAAGCAGGGGACCGGGGAGCTGTTTTTT.

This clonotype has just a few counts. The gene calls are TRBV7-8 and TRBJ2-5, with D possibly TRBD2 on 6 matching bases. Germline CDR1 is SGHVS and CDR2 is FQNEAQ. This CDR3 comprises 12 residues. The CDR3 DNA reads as TGTGCTACCGGGTCCGGAGGGGAGACCCAGTACTTC. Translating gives CATGSGGETQYF. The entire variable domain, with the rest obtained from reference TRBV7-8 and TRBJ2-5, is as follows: GAGVSQSPRYKVAKRGQDVALRCDPISGHVSLFWYQQALGQGPEFLTYFQNEAQLDKSGLPSDRFFAERPEGSVSTLKIQRTQQEDSAVYLCATGSGGETQYFGPGTRLLVL.

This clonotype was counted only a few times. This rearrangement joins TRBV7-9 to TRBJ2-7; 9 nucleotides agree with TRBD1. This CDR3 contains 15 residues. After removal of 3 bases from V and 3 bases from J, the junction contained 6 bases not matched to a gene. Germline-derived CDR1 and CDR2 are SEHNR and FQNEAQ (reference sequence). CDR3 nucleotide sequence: TGTGCCAGCAGCTTCTACGAGGACAGGGGCTACGAGCAGTACTTC. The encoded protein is CASSFYEDRGYEQYF.